A single sample gave rise to the 22 T cell receptor beta chains below, sequenced in a study of cytomegalovirus exposure and HLA in healthy donors. The PCR made use of 60 Vbeta and 13 Jbeta primers. TCRdb keeps only in-frame clones here, not all; method: immunoSEQ multiplex PCR. The table has around 150,000 clones, around 75% seen once; the top ten hold around 4.6%. Sample: PBMCs. The receptors shown here come from a male donor in good health and CMV-seronegative.

A single count supports this clone. The chain uses TRBV2 and TRBJ1-2; unclear D gene. V shed 0 bases and J shed 4 bases, with 9 bases lying between them. This CDR3 is built from 14 residues. Germline assignment: CDR1 SNHLY and CDR2 FYNNEI. CDR3 DNA sequence: TGTGCCAGCAGTGAAGCGGGAGGAATCTATGGCTACACCTTC. It codes for CASSEAGGIYGYTF.

V is TRBV5-1 and J is TRBJ2-5, with a weak D call TRBD1 (7 bases). CDR3 length: 15 amino acids. Germline V lookup: CDR1 SGHRS, CDR2 YFSETQ. V gave up 0 bases and J gave up 2 bases, with 11 bases separating them. The CDR3 is CASSLVQGRQETQYF. DNA for the CDR3: TGCGCCAGCAGCTTGGTACAGGGGAGGCAAGAGACCCAGTACTTC.

The gene calls are TRBV19 and TRBJ1-6; D unclear. Germline lookup yields CDR1 LNHDA and CDR2 SQIVND (reference sequence). The CDR3 has 16 residues. Trimming removed 5 bases from V and 1 base from J, with 12 bases in between. This CDR3 reads CASSSSLISYNSPLHF. CDR3 in DNA: TGTGCCAGTAGTTCCAGTCTGATTTCCTATAATTCACCCCTCCACTTT. The entire variable domain, with the rest obtained from reference TRBV19 and TRBJ1-6, is as follows: DGGITQSPKYLFRKEGQNVTLSCEQNLNHDAMYWYRQDPGQGLRLIYYSQIVNDFQKGDIAEGYSVSREKKESFPLTVTSAQKNPTAFYLCASSSSLISYNSPLHFGNGTRLTVT.

V and J are TRBV6-5 and TRBJ1-2; D uncertain. The germline V gene encodes CDR1 MNHEY and CDR2 SVGAGI. Trimming took off 6 bases at V and 8 bases at J, with 13 bases between the two ends. The CDR3 is 12 residues long. The CDR3 spells CASRRAGVGYTF. In nucleotides, the CDR3 is TGTGCCAGCAGGAGGGCCGGAGTAGGCTACACCTTC.

The chain joins TRBV9 to TRBJ2-1; 10 bases map to TRBD2. V was clipped by 1 base and J by 6 bases; unmatched bases: 1. Germline CDR1 is SGDLS and CDR2 is YYNGEE. The CDR3 loop spans 14 amino acids. Here the CDR3 reads CASSVTSGINEQFF. CDR3 DNA: TGTGCCAGCAGCGTAACTAGCGGGATCAATGAGCAGTTCTTC. Using reference TRBV9 and TRBJ2-1 for the parts outside the CDR3, the full variable domain is DSGVTQTPKHLITATGQRVTLRCSPRSGDLSVYWYQQSLDQGLQFLIQYYNGEERAKGNILERFSAQQFPDLHSELNLSSLELGDSALYFCASSVTSGINEQFFGPGTRLTVL.

V usage is TRBV2 and J usage is TRBJ1-2, with D possibly being TRBD1 (5 bases). This CDR3 has 13 amino acids. V gave up 6 bases and J gave up 8 bases, with 16 bases separating them. CDR1 is SNHLY and CDR2 is FYNNEI in the germline V gene. The CDR3 nucleotides are TGTGCCAGCAGAAACTCCCCTAAGGGGGGCTACACCTTC. As protein: CASRNSPKGGYTF.

This clone was detected a few times. J is TRBJ1-1 and V is TRBV7-3, with D unresolved. Trimming took off 6 bases at V and 5 bases at J, with 13 bases between the two ends. This CDR3 spans 13 amino acids. The germline V gene encodes CDR1 SGHTA and CDR2 FQGTGA. CDR3 DNA sequence: TGTGCCAGCAGTTTCTCGGCCGGGACTGAAGCTTTCTTT. Its translation is CASSFSAGTEAFF.

This chain links TRBV6-1 with TRBJ2-7; the match to TRBD1 covers 10 bases. Germline CDR1 and CDR2: MNHNS and SASEGT. V was pared by 7 bases and J by 2 bases, with 5 bases of the junction left unmatched. The CDR3 runs 14 residues. CDR3 in DNA: TGTGCCAGCATCCGGGACAGGGGTCCCTACGAGCAGTACTTC. This gives the protein CASIRDRGPYEQYF.

The chain uses TRBV10-3 and TRBJ2-5; 7 bases map to TRBD1. The V and J ends lost 4 bases and 2 bases, in that order; junction bases with no gene match: 1. The CDR3 contains 13 residues. Germline V gene sequence: CDR1 ENHRY, CDR2 SYGVKD. CDR3 protein: CAISGRGQETQYF. The CDR3 DNA sequence: TGTGCCATCAGTGGCAGGGGGCAAGAGACCCAGTACTTC.

J is TRBJ2-2 and V is TRBV4-1; TRBD2 might be the D (6 bases). The CDR3 sequence is 18 residues long. From germline, CDR1 is MGHRA and CDR2 YSYEKL. V gave up 5 bases and J gave up 8 bases, with 27 bases separating them. The CDR3 reads CASSAYPPGDIHPGELFF. The CDR3 bases are TGCGCCAGCAGCGCATACCCACCGGGGGATATCCACCCTGGGGAGCTGTTTTTT.

The chain has TRBV7-9 and TRBJ1-1; the D gene is possibly TRBD1 (5 bases). Trimming cost V 0 bases and J 8 bases, with 13 bases left between them. The CDR3 length is 14 residues. The germline V gene encodes CDR1 SEHNR and CDR2 FQNEAQ (reference sequence). The CDR3 DNA reads TGTGCCAGCAGCTTAGCTGGGACGGGGAGGGAAGCTTTCTTT. Protein sequence: CASSLAGTGREAFF.

V usage is TRBV11-1 and J usage is TRBJ2-5, with 8 bases fitting TRBD2. The DNA end favors TRBJ2-7, so the J call may be wrong. Germline CDR1 SGHAT, CDR2 FQDESV (reference sequence). The CDR3 runs 14 residues. The CDR3 loop reads CASSLGLATYEQYF. The DNA for the CDR3 is TGTGCCAGCAGCTTAGGACTAGCGACCTACGAGCAGTACTTC.

The gene calls are TRBV28 and TRBJ2-7; possibly TRBD2 for D (6 bases). The CDR3 consists of 14 residues. CDR1 and CDR2 from the germline V gene are MDHEN and SYDVKM. The germline V and J ends were trimmed by 6 bases and 6 bases, with 18 bases remaining between them. The CDR3 sequence is CASSSGTVRPEQYF. The CDR3 nucleotides read TGTGCCAGCAGCTCTGGGACTGTTAGACCCGAGCAGTACTTC.

This clone was observed a few times. The chain employs TRBV27 and TRBJ2-7, with D unclear. The CDR3 is made up of 13 amino acids. The V end was cut by 2 bases, the J end by 0 bases, with 5 bases between. Looked up from germline, CDR1 is MNHEY and CDR2 is SMNVEV (reference sequence). The CDR3 sequence is CASSLHSSYEQYF. DNA for the CDR3: TGTGCCAGCAGTTTACACAGCTCCTACGAGCAGTACTTC.

The CDR3 DNA is TGTGCCAGCAGTCAGGGACAGGGGGCGTTGGGTGAGCAGTTCTTC. It codes for CASSQGQGALGEQFF. The chain uses TRBV28 and TRBJ2-1, with 12 nucleotides matching TRBD1. V dropped 5 bases and J dropped 9; count of bases not matched to a gene: 8. The CDR3 has 15 residues. Germline V CDR1 and CDR2: MDHEN, SYDVKM.

The chain joins TRBV7-9 to TRBJ1-4; 8 bases match TRBD1. The CDR3 has 15 amino acids. The germline CDR1 and CDR2 sequences are SEHNR and FQNEAQ (reference sequence). The ends lost 5 bases at V and 3 bases at J; junction bases unmatched: 5. CDR3 sequence (DNA): TGTGCCAGCAGCACCCTGACAGGGGCTAATGAAAAACTGTTTTTT. Its protein product is CASSTLTGANEKLFF.

This clone was detected once. This chain links TRBV15 with TRBJ2-5; a weak D match, TRBD2 (6 bases). This CDR3 is 15 amino acids long. Per germline, CDR1 LNHNV and CDR2 YYDKDF (reference sequence). The germline V and J ends were trimmed by 1 base and 5 bases, with 14 bases remaining between them. This CDR3 reads CATSRVREEGETQYF. As DNA, the CDR3 is TGTGCCACCAGCAGAGTCAGGGAGGAGGGGGAGACCCAGTACTTC.

This clone was recorded at least ten times. The V gene is TRBV5-1, the J gene TRBJ1-1; 8 bases agree with TRBD1. CDR1 and CDR2 (germline): SGHRS, YFSETQ. Trimming removed 2 bases from V and 4 bases from J; junction bases left unmatched: 4. This CDR3 contains 14 residues. The CDR3 nucleotides read TGCGCCAGCAGCTTCCAAACAGGGGGCACTGAAGCTTTCTTT. This sequence encodes CASSFQTGGTEAFF.

The chain has TRBV30 and TRBJ2-7; a weak D match, TRBD1 (5 bases). The CDR3 sequence is 10 residues long. Trimming pared 5 bases from V and 3 bases from J, leaving 5 bases between. CDR1 is GTSNPN, CDR2 SVGIG, per germline (reference sequence). The CDR3 spells CAWGHYEQYF. In DNA form, the CDR3 reads TGTGCCTGGGGACACTACGAGCAGTACTTC.

To note about this clone: This CDR3 is also generated by other DNA sequences in the sample. The chain uses TRBV6-5 and TRBJ1-1; possibly TRBD1 for D (5 bases). The CDR3 totals 14 residues. Germline lookup yields CDR1 MNHEY and CDR2 SVGAGI. The germline V and J ends were trimmed by 0 bases and 1 base, with 6 bases remaining between them. CDR3 sequence: CASSYSGGNTEAFF. DNA of the CDR3: TGTGCCAGCAGTTACTCGGGGGGGAACACTGAAGCTTTCTTT.

With regard to this clone: The germline gene is not matched at one end of the junction; a read error may be the cause. The V and J genes are TRBV5-5 and TRBJ1-4; TRBD1 matches at 7 bases. CDR1 is SGHKS, CDR2 YYEKEE, per germline (reference sequence). This CDR3 region has 16 residues. CDR3 DNA sequence: TGTGCCAGCAGCCACTTTGACAGGGCAACTAGTGAAAAACTGTTTTTT. It yields the protein CASSHFDRATSEKLFF.

V is TRBV2 and J is TRBJ2-7; D is uncertain. The germline V gene has CDR1 SNHLY and CDR2 FYNNEI. V lost 4 bases, J lost 3 bases, and 7 bases lay in between. This CDR3 has 12 residues. DNA of the CDR3: TGTGCCAGCAGTGGTACATACTACGAGCAGTACTTC. Protein sequence: CASSGTYYEQYF.